The clone carrying this T cell receptor (beta chain) has only a few counts. As yet, its antigen is unknown. This sample is part of a study of beta chain features in type 1 diabetes. Study findings and constraints: Type 1 diabetes patients showed a moderate but significant shortening of TCRB CDR3s in all four CD4+ subsets. Patients' naive, central memory and regulatory TCRB repertoires appeared more alike than those of healthy donors.

Expressed TCRB transcripts were sequenced because the entire RNA isolate underwent reverse transcription. Repertoires were generated with immunoSEQ multiplex PCR, while TCRdb's copy carries only in-frame clones and drops some. The sample holds hundreds of thousands of clones, 15% seen once. The V and J ends lost 3 bases and 2 bases respectively, with 8 bases between them. This CDR3 spans 14 amino acids. Germline V gene lookup returns CDR1 LNHDA and CDR2 SQIVND (reference sequence). Each sorted population was over 95% pure. The genes are TRBV19 and TRBJ1-5; D remains unclear. The TCR originated in a man between 18 and 35 years old in good health. The sequenced material came from naive CD4+ T cells from blood. The CDR3 reads CASSMAGGNQPQHF. CDR3 DNA: TGTGCCAGTAGTATGGCCGGGGGCAATCAGCCCCAGCATTTT.